A single sample gave rise to the 10 T cell receptor beta chains below, sequenced in a study of cytomegalovirus exposure and HLA in healthy donors. Primers included in the PCR were 60 Vbeta and 13 Jbeta primers. The repertoire was sequenced with immunoSEQ multiplex PCR; TCRdb's copy has only in-frame clones and lacks some. The sample has 110,000 or so clones, nearly 80% seen once. The sample was PBMCs. The receptor set was obtained from a man younger than 40 in good health and CMV-seronegative.

The chain couples TRBV28 to TRBJ2-6; 7 bases are shared with TRBD2. The CDR3 is 16 amino acids. The V gene end was trimmed by 8 bases and the J gene end by 1 base; junction bases not matched to a gene: 8. Germline CDR1 is MDHEN and CDR2 is SYDVKM. CDR3 nucleotide sequence: TGTGCCAGCGGGGGACTAAGGGAGTCTGGGGCCAACGTCCTGACTTTC. Protein product: CASGGLRESGANVLTF. The entire variable domain, with the rest obtained from reference TRBV28 and TRBJ2-6, is as follows: DVKVTQSSRYLVKRTGEKVFLECVQDMDHENMFWYRQDPGLGLRLIYFSYDVKMKEKGDIPEGYSVSREKKERFSLILESASTNQTSMYLCASGGLRESGANVLTFGAGSRLTVL.

This chain joins TRBV2 and TRBJ2-2, with 7 bases lining up with TRBD2. The CDR3 has 14 residues. Germline V gene data show CDR1 as SNHLY and CDR2 as FYNNEI. The junction had 6 bases not matched to a gene; V was cut back by 7 bases and J by 4 bases. The CDR3 nucleotides are TGTGCCAGCAAGGGTCCGGGGGGCACCGGGGAGCTGTTTTTT. This sequence encodes CASKGPGGTGELFF.

In DNA, the CDR3 is TGTGCCAGCAGCGGGGCCCCAAGCGGGGCCACGAACACCGGGGAGCTGTTTTTT. Its translation is CASSGAPSGATNTGELFF. The chain combines TRBV9 with TRBJ2-2; TRBD2 aligns across 7 bases. The CDR3 is 18 residues long. Germline V lookup: CDR1 SGDLS, CDR2 YYNGEE. Losses at the gene ends were 3 bases for V and 0 bases for J; bases not matched to a gene: 11.

V and J are TRBV19 and TRBJ1-5, with TRBD1 identical over 7 bases. This CDR3 region has 14 residues. CDR1 is LNHDA, CDR2 SQIVND, per germline (reference sequence). The ends lost 8 bases at V and 7 bases at J; junction bases unmatched: 11. This CDR3 is CASGDRAFRQPQHF. The CDR3 DNA sequence: TGTGCCAGTGGAGACAGGGCTTTCCGACAGCCCCAGCATTTT.

The rearrangement uses TRBV19 and TRBJ2-7; a weak D match, TRBD1 (6 bases). Germline V gene data show CDR1 as LNHDA and CDR2 as SQIVND (reference sequence). Trimming removed 3 bases from V and 0 bases from J, with 12 bases in between. The CDR3 consists of 15 residues. The CDR3 reads CASSILDSASYEQYF. DNA for the CDR3: TGTGCCAGTAGTATTCTGGACAGCGCCTCCTACGAGCAGTACTTC.

The J gene is TRBJ2-7, the V gene TRBV6-1, with TRBD1 identical over 10 bases. CDR3 length: 16 residues. V lost 4 bases, J lost 7 bases, and 13 bases stayed unmatched. The germline V gene has CDR1 MNHNS and CDR2 SASEGT. CDR3 protein: CASSALSRQGAREQYF. DNA for the CDR3: TGTGCCAGCAGTGCCCTATCCAGACAGGGGGCGAGAGAGCAGTACTTC.

This clone was seen a handful of times. The CDR3 reads CASSLSGGLNTGELFF. As DNA, the CDR3 is TGTGCCAGCAGCCTAAGCGGGGGGCTGAACACCGGGGAGCTGTTTTTT. This chain joins TRBV7-2 and TRBJ2-2, with 9 bases fitting TRBD2. Germline V gene lookup returns CDR1 SGHTA and CDR2 FQGNSA. With 5 bases clipped from V and 1 base from J, the junction kept 5 bases outside the gene matches. This CDR3 is 16 amino acids long.

The J gene is TRBJ2-5, the V gene TRBV12-5, with TRBD1 identical over 7 bases. The J call is doubtful: the DNA matches TRBJ2-7 better. Germline CDR1 is LGHNT and CDR2 is FRNRAP. This CDR3 is built from 16 residues. As DNA, the CDR3 is TGTGCTAGTGGTTTGGGGGAGACAGGGTTGGACTACGAGCAGTACTTC. Amino acids: CASGLGETGLDYEQYF.

The chain combines TRBV28 with TRBJ1-1; D may be TRBD1 (6 bases). CDR3 length: 14 residues. The ends were cut back, 7 bases at V and 6 bases at J, with 18 bases in the middle. The germline gives CDR1 MDHEN, CDR2 SYDVKM. The CDR3: CASILQGGTSEAFF. In nucleotides, the CDR3 is TGTGCCAGCATTCTACAGGGCGGTACTTCTGAAGCTTTCTTT.

V and J are TRBV7-8 and TRBJ2-1; 7 bases are shared with TRBD1. The CDR3 totals 16 residues. Germline V lookup: CDR1 SGHVS, CDR2 FQNEAQ. Trimming took 3 bases from V and 8 from J; bases not matched to a gene: 13. The CDR3 DNA reads as TGTGCCAGCAGCTTGATGCCCGGGACAGCGGCCTATGAGCAGTTCTTC. Encoded protein: CASSLMPGTAAYEQFF.